This T cell receptor beta chain was sequenced during a study of blood T cells in healthy people across ages. Study-level background: Template switching retrieved approximately one barcoded beta molecule for each two T cells.

Then a second PCR, running roughly 7 to 11 cycles, was carried out with a sample-barcoded 5' primer and a J-beta primer mix. Each cDNA molecule was tagged by a template-switch adaptor that had 12 random nucleotides. MiXCR, run by TCRdb on the 5' RACE reads, gives a single entry per CDR3 protein. The sample has some 900,000 distinct CDR3 sequences, under 30% seen once. The CDR3 spans 16 residues. Germline V gives CDR1 SGHTA, CDR2 FQGNSA. V lost 7 bases to trimming and J lost 0 bases; unmatched junction nucleotides: 6. This clonotype has a count of ten or more. Its target is not known. Overall study findings and caveats: The study found more naive CD4+ cells and higher diversity in long-lived than aged donors. Roughly linear age-related decline in beta diversity appeared, significant by age around 36.

The chain carries TRBV7-2 and TRBJ2-1, with 10 bases matching TRBD1. The sample consisted of blood. The sequence was collected from a woman at least 80 years old in good health. The CDR3 sequence is CASIRQGASSYNEQFF. DNA for the CDR3: TGTGCCAGCATCCGACAGGGGGCTTCCTCCTACAATGAGCAGTTCTTC. Full variable domain (outside the CDR3, taken from reference TRBV7-2 and TRBJ2-1): GAGVSQSPSNKVTEKGKDVELRCDPISGHTALYWYRQSLGQGLEFLIYFQGNSAPDKSGLPSDRFSAERTGGSVSTLTIQRTQQEDSAVYLCASIRQGASSYNEQFFGPGTRLTVL.